This T cell receptor beta chain was recovered during a study of T cells in localized non-small cell lung cancer. Using immunoSEQ multiplex PCR, the repertoire was profiled, and TCRdb retains in-frame clones only, with some absent. The repertoire consists of around 9,000 clones, with under 50% occurring once and the leading ten covering more than 3.5%. Study findings and constraints: Longer overall survival accompanied higher blood T cell density. Across samples, adjacent lung featured a median around 57 of the top 100 tumor clones. Maximal T cell clonality occurred in uninvolved adjacent lung, with tumor ranking below it. Without multi-region sequencing, intratumor heterogeneity could not be excluded.

About this clone itself: The antigen remains undetermined.

Germline CDR1 is MGHRA and CDR2 is YSYEKL. The CDR3 has 16 amino acids. V was pared by 2 bases and J by 4 bases, with 17 bases between. This chain uses TRBV4-1 with TRBJ1-2; D gene uncertain. This TCR was sampled from a woman aged 35 to 75 with stage I lung adenocarcinoma. Sequenced here: lymph node tissue, sampled before any cancer treatment. CDR3 nucleotides: TGCGCCAGCAGCCAATCGATGGGCCCCGAGAGCTATGGCTACACCTTC. The encoded protein is CASSQSMGPESYGYTF.